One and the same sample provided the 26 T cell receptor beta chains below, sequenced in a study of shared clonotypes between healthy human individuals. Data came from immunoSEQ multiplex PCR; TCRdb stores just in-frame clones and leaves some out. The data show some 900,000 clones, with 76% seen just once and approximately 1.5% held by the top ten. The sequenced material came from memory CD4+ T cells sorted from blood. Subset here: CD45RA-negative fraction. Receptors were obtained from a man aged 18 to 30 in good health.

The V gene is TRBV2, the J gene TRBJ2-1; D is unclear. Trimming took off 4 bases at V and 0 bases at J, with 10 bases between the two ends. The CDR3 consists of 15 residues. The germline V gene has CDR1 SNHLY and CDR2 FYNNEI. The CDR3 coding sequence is TGTGCCAGCAGTGGGGGTAGGAGCTCCTACAATGAGCAGTTCTTC. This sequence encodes CASSGGRSSYNEQFF.

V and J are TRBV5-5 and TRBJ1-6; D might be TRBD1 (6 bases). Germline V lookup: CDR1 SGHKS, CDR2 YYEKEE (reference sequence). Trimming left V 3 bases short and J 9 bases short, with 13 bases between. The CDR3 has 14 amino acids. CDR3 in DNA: TGTGCCAGCAGCTCAAACTACAGGGTTTCACCCCTCCACTTT. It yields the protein CASSSNYRVSPLHF.

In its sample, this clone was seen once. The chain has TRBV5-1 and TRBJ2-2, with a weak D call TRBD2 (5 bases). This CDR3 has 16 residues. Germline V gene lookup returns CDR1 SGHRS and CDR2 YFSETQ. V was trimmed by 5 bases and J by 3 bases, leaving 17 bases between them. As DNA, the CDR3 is TGCGCCAGCAGTCCTTGGCCCAACGGGGACACCGGGGAGCTGTTTTTT. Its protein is CASSPWPNGDTGELFF.

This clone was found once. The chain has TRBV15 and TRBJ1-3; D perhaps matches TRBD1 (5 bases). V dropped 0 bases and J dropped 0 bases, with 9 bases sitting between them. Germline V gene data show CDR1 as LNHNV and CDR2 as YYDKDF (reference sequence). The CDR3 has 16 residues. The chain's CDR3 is CATSRDPGGSGNTIYF. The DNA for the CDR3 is TGTGCCACCAGCAGAGACCCGGGGGGCTCTGGAAACACCATATATTTT.

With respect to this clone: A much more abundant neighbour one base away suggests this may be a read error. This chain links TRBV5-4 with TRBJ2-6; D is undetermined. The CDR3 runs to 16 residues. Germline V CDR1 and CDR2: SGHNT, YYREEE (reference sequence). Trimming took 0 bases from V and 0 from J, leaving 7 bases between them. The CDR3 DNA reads TGTGCCAGCAGCTTGGGAGGAAACTCTGGGGCCAACGTCCTGACTTTC. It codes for CASSLGGNSGANVLTF.

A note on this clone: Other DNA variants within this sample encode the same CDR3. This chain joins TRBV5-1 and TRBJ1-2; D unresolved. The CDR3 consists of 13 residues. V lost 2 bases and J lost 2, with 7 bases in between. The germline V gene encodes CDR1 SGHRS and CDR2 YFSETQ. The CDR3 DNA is TGCGCCAGCAGCTTAAACGGAAACTATGGCTACACCTTC. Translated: CASSLNGNYGYTF. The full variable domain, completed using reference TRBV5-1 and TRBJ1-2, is KAGVTQTPRYLIKTRGQQVTLSCSPISGHRSVSWYQQTPGQGLQFLFEYFSETQRNKGNFPGRFSGRQFSNSRSEMNVSTLELGDSALYLCASSLNGNYGYTFGSGTRLTVV.

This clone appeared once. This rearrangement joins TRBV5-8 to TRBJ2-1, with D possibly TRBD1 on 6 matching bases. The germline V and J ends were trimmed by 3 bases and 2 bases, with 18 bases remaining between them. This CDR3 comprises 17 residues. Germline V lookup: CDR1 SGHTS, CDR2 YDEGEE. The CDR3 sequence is CASSSPGRAGAYNEQFF. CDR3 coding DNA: TGTGCCAGCAGCTCCCCGGGACGGGCAGGGGCCTACAATGAGCAGTTCTTC.

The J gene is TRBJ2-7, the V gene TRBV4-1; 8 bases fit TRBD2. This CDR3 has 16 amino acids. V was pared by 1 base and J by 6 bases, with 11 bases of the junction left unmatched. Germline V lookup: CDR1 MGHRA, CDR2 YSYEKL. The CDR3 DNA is TGCGCCAGCAGCCAAGCTCGGGGGGGGCCAACCTCCGAGCAGTACTTC. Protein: CASSQARGGPTSEQYF.

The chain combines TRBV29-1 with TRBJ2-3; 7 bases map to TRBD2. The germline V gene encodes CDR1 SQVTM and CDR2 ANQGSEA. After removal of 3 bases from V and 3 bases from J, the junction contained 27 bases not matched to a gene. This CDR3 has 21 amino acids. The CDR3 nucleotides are TGCAGCGTTGATCAGGTCTCCCGTGTGGCGGGAGATGACCTCCGTACAGATACGCAGTATTTT. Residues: CSVDQVSRVAGDDLRTDTQYF.

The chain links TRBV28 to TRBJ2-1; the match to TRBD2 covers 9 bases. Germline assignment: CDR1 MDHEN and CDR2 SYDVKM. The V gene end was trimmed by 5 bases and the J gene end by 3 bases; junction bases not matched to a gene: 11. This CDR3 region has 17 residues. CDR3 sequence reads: CASSPAEGAGGYNEQFF. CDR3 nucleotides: TGTGCCAGCAGTCCCGCAGAGGGAGCGGGGGGCTACAATGAGCAGTTCTTC.

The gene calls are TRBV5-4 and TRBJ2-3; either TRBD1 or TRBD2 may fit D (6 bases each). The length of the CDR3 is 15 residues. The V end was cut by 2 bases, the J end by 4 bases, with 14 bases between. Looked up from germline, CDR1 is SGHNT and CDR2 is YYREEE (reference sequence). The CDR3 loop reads CASSFPEGGADTQYF. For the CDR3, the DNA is TGTGCCAGCAGCTTCCCGGAGGGGGGCGCAGATACGCAGTATTTT.

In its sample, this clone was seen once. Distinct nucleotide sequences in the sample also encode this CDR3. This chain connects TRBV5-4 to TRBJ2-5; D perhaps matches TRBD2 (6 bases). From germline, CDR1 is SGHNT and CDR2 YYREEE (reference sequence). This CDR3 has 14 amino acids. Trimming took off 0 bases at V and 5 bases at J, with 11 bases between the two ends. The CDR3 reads CASSLAGGGETQYF. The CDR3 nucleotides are TGTGCCAGCAGCTTGGCCGGTGGAGGGGAGACCCAGTACTTC.

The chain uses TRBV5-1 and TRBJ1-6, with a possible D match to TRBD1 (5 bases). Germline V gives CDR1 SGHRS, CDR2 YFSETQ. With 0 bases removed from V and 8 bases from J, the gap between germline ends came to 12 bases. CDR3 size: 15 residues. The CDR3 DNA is TGCGCCAGCAGCTTGGATTCGGGGGTGGATTCACCCCTCCACTTT. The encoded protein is CASSLDSGVDSPLHF.

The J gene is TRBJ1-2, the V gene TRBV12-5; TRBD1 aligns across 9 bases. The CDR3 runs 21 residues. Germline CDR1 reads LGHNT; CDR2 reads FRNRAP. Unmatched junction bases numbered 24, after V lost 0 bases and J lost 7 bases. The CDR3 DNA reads TGTGCTAGTGGTTTGGTACTAGGGAAAGGGGACAGGGTCGGTGGGAAGTTTGGCTACACCTTC. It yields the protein CASGLVLGKGDRVGGKFGYTF. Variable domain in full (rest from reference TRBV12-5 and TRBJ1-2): DARVTQTPRHKVTEMGQEVTMRCQPILGHNTVFWYRQTMMQGLELLAYFRNRAPLDDSGMPKDRFSAEMPDATLATLKIQPSEPRDSAVYFCASGLVLGKGDRVGGKFGYTFGSGTRLTVV.

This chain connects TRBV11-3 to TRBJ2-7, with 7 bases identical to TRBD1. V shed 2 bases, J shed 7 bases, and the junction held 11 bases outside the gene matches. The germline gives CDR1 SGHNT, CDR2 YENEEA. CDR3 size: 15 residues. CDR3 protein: CASSLWGRGQREQYF. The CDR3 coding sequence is TGTGCCAGCAGCTTATGGGGACGGGGACAGAGGGAGCAGTACTTC.

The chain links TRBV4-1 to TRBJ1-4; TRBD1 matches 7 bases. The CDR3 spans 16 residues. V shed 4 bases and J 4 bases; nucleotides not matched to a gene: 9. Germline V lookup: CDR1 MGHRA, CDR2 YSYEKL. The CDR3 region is CASSLEDRTNNEKLFF. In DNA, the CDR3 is TGCGCCAGCAGCCTAGAGGACAGGACGAATAATGAAAAACTGTTTTTT.

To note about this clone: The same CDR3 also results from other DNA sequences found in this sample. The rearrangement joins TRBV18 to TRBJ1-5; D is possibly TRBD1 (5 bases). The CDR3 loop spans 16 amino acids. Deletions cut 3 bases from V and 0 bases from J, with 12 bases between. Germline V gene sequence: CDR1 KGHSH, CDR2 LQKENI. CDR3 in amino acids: CASSPPGLNSNQPQHF. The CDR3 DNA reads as TGTGCCAGCTCACCCCCGGGGCTAAATAGCAATCAGCCCCAGCATTTT.

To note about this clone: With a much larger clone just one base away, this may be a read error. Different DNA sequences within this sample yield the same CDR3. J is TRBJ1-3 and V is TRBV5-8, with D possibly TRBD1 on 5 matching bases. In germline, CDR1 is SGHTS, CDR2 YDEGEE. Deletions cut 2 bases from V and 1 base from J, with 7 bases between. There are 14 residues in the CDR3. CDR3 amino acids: CASSFRDSGNTIYF. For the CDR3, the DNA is TGTGCCAGCAGCTTCAGGGATTCTGGAAACACCATATATTTT.

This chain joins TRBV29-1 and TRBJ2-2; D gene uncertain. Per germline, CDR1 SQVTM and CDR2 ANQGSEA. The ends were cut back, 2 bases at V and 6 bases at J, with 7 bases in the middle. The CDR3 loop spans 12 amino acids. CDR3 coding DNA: TGCAGCGTTGAAACGGGTCCCGGGGAGCTGTTTTTT. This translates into CSVETGPGELFF.

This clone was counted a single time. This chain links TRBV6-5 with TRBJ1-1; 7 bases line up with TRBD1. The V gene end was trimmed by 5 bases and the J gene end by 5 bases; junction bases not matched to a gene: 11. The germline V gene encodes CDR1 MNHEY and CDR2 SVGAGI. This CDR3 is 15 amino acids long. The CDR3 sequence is CASSPSDRVWTEAFF. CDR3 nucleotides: TGTGCCAGCAGTCCGTCCGACAGGGTGTGGACTGAAGCTTTCTTT.

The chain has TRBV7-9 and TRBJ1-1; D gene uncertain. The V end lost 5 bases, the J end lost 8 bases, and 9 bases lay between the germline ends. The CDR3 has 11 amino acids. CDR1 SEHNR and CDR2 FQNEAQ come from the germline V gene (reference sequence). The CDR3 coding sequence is TGTGCCAGCAGCCGGGCAGCAGAAGCTTTCTTT. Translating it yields CASSRAAEAFF.

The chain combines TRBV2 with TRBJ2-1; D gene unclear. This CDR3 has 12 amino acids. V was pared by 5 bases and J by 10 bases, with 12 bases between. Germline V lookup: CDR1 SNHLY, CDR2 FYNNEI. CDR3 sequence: CASSRIRSEQFF. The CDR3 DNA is TGTGCCAGCAGTCGAATCAGGTCAGAGCAGTTCTTC. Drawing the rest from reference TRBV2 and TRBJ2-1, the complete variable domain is EPEVTQTPSHQVTQMGQEVILRCVPISNHLYFYWYRQILGQKVEFLVSFYNNEISEKSEIFDDQFSVERPDGSNFTLKIRSTKLEDSAMYFCASSRIRSEQFFGPGTRLTVL.

The CDR3 region has the DNA TGTGCCAGCAGTGAGCAGGACCCTAGGATCTCCTACGAGCAGTACTTC. It translates to CASSEQDPRISYEQYF. The gene calls are TRBV2 and TRBJ2-7; D is uncertain. The germline V and J ends were trimmed by 3 bases and 0 bases, with 15 bases remaining between them. CDR1 is SNHLY, CDR2 FYNNEI, per germline. The CDR3 covers 16 residues. The whole variable domain, remainder taken from reference TRBV2 and TRBJ2-7, is EPEVTQTPSHQVTQMGQEVILRCVPISNHLYFYWYRQILGQKVEFLVSFYNNEISEKSEIFDDQFSVERPDGSNFTLKIRSTKLEDSAMYFCASSEQDPRISYEQYFGPGTRLTVT.

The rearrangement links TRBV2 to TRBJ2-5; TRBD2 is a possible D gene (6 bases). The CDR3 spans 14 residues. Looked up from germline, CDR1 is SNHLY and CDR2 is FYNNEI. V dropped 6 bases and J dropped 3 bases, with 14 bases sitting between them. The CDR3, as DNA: TGTGCCAGCAGGCTGGCGGGGCAAAAAGAGACCCAGTACTTC. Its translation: CASRLAGQKETQYF.

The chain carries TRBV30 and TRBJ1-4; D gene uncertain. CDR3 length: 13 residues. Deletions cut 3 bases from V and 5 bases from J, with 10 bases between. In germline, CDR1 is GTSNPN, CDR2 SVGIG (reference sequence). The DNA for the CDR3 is TGTGCCTGGAGGGGAAGTCCAAATGAAAAACTGTTTTTT. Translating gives CAWRGSPNEKLFF.

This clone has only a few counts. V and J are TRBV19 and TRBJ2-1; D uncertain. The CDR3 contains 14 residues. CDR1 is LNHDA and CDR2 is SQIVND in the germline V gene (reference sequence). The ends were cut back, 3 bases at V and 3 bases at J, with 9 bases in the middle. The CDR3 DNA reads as TGTGCCAGTAGTATCTCGACCCTCTACAATGAGCAGTTCTTC. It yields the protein CASSISTLYNEQFF.